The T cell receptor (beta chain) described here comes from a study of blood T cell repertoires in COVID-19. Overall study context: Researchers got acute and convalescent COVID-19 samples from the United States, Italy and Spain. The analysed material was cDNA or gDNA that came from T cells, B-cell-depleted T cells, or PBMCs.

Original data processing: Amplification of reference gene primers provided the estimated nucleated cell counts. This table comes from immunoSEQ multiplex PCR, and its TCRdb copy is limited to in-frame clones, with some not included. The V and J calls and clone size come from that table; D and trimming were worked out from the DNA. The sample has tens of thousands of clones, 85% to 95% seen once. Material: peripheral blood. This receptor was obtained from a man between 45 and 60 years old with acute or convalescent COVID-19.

The DNA of the CDR3 is TGTGCCAGCAGCAAAACAGGGGACAGCAATCAGCCCCAGCATTTT. Residues: CASSKTGDSNQPQHF. The chain combines TRBV3-1 (or the pseudogene TRBV3-2) with TRBJ1-5, with TRBD1 identical over 7 bases. This CDR3 has 15 residues. CDR1 and CDR2 (germline): LGHDT, YNNKEL (reference sequence). Unmatched junction bases numbered 5, after V lost 5 bases and J lost 1 base.